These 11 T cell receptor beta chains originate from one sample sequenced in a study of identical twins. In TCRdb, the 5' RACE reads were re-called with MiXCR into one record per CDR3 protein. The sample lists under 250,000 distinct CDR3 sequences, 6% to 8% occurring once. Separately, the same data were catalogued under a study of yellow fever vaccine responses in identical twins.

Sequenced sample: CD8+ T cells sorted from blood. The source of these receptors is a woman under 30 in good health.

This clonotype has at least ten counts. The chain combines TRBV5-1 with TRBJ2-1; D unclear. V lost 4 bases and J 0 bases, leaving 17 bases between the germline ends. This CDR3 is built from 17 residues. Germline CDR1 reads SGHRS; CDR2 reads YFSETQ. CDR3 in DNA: TGCGCCAGCAGCCCGCCGGAGCTCACGAGCTCCTACAATGAGCAGTTCTTC. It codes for CASSPPELTSSYNEQFF.

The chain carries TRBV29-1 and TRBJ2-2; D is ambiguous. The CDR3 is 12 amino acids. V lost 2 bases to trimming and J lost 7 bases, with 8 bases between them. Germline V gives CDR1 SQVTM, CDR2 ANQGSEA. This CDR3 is CSVEFRVGELFF. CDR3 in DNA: TGCAGCGTTGAATTCCGGGTCGGGGAGCTGTTTTTT.

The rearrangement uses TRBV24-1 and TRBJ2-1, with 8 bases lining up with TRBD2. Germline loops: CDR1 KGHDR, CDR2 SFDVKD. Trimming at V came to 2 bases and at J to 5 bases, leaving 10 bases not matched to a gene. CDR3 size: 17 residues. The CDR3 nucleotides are TGTGCCACCAGTGATTCACCGAGCGGGAGTAAGAACAATGAGCAGTTCTTC. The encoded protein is CATSDSPSGSKNNEQFF.

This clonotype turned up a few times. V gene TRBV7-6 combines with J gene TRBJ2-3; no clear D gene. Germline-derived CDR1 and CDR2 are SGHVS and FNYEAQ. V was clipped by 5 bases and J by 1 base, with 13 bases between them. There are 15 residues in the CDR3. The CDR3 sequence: CASSPPEARTDTQYF. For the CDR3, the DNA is TGTGCCAGCAGCCCACCCGAGGCGCGCACAGATACGCAGTATTTT.

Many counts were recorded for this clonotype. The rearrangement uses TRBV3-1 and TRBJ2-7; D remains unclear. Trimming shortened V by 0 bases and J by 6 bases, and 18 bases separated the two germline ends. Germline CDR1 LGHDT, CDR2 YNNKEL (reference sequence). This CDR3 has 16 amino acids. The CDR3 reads CASSQDRMYQGREQYF. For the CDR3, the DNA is TGTGCCAGCAGCCAAGATCGAATGTACCAAGGGCGCGAGCAGTACTTC.

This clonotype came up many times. DNA for the CDR3: TGCGCCAGCAGCTTGGCGGGACAGGGCCTTATCTCCTACGAGCAGTACTTC. This encodes CASSLAGQGLISYEQYF. The chain links TRBV5-1 to TRBJ2-7; 9 nucleotides match TRBD1. V shed 0 bases, J shed 0 bases, and the junction held 7 bases outside the gene matches. The CDR3 runs 17 residues. CDR1 and CDR2 from the germline V gene are SGHRS and YFSETQ.

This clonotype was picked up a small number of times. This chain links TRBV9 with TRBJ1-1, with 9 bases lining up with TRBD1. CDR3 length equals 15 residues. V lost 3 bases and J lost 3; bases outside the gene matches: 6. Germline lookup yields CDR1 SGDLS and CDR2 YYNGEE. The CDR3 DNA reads TGTGCCAGCAGCGGACAGGGGGGTGCTGACACTGAAGCTTTCTTT. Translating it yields CASSGQGGADTEAFF.

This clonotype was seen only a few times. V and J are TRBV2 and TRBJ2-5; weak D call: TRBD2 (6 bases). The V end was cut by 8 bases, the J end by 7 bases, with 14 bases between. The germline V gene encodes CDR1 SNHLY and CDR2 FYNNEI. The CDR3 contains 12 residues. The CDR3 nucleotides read TGTGCCAGCCGTGGAGGGGTGGTGACCCAGTACTTC. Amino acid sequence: CASRGGVVTQYF.

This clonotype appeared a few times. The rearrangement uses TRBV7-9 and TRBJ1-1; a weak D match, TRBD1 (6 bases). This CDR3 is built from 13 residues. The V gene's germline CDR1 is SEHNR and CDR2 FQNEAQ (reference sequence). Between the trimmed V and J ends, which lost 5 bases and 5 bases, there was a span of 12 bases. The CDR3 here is CASSGGGGTEAFF. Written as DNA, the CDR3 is TGTGCCAGCAGCGGGGGAGGGGGGACTGAAGCTTTCTTT. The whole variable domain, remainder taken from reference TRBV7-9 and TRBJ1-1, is DTGVSQNPRHKITKRGQNVTFRCDPISEHNRLYWYRQTLGQGPEFLTYFQNEAQLEKSRLLSDRFSAERPKGSFSTLEIQRTEQGDSAMYLCASSGGGGTEAFFGQGTRLTVV.

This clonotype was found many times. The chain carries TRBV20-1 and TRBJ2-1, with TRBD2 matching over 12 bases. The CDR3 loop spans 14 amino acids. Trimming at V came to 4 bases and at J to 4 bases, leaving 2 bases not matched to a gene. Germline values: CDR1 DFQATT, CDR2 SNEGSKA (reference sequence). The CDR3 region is CSAIGTSGYNEQFF. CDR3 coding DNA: TGCAGTGCTATAGGGACTAGCGGGTACAATGAGCAGTTCTTC.

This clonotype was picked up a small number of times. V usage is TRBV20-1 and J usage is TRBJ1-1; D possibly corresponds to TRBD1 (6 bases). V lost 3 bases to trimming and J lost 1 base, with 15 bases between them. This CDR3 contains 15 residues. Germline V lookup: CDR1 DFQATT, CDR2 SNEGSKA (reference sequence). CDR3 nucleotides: TGCAGTGCTAGGTTGGGAGACAGGCCGAACACTGAAGCTTTCTTT. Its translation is CSARLGDRPNTEAFF.